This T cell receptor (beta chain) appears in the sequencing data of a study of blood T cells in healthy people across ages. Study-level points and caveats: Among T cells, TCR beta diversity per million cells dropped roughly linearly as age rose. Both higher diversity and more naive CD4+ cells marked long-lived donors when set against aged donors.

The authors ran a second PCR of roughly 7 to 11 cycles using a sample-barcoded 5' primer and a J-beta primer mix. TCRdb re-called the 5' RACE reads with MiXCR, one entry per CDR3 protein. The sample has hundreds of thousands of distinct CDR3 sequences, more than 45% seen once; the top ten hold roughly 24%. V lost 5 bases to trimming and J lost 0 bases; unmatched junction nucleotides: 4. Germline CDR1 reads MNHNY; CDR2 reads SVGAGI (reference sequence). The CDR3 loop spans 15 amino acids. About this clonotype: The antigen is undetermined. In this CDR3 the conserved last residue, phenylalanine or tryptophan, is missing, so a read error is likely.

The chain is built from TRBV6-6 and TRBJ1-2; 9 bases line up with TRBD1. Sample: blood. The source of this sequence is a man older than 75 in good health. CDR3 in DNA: TGTGCCAGCAGTAAACGACAGGGGGCTAACTATGGCTACACCAAA. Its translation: CASSKRQGANYGYTK.